This T cell receptor beta chain stems from a study of cytomegalovirus exposure and HLA in healthy donors. CDR1 and CDR2 (germline): SNHLY, FYNNEI. The CDR3 length is 14 residues. PCR employed 60 Vbeta and 13 Jbeta primers. The protocol was immunoSEQ multiplex PCR, while the TCRdb copy is restricted to in-frame clones and leaves out a portion. The table shows 65,000 to 90,000 clones, with about 81% occurring only once. This TCR came from a man in his 70s in good health and CMV-seronegative. What was sequenced was PBMCs. This chain uses TRBV2 with TRBJ2-2; 7 nucleotides align to TRBD2. CDR3 bases: TGTGCAGGGAGGGAAGTGGTCGGCACCGGGGAGCTGTTTTTT. It is translated as CAGREVVGTGELFF.